These T cell receptor beta chains were read from a single sample in a study of cytomegalovirus exposure and HLA in healthy donors. Profiling relied on immunoSEQ multiplex PCR, and the TCRdb table lists in-frame clones only, not all of them. The data contain some 240,000 clones, roughly 83% of them singletons. Specimen: PBMCs. Receptors were obtained from a woman between 18 and 29 years old in good health and CMV-seronegative. The CDR3 runs from the conserved cysteine through the conserved F or W. A D gene is named only where the DNA matches it firmly. Only part of the rows carry a size: once, few, many, or a class if the clone is expanded.

j_call d_call v_call clone_size cdr3_nt cdr3_aa
TRBJ2-6 NA TRBV19 NA TGTGCCAGTAGTATGGGCAGGGGGGGCTCTGGGGCCAACGTCCTGACTTTC CASSMGRGGSGANVLTF
TRBJ2-4 NA TRBV5-6 NA TGTGCCAGCAGCTTTACTCGAATTCTAGCCAAAAACATTCAGTACTTC CASSFTRILAKNIQYF
TRBJ1-1 NA TRBV5-1 NA TGCGCCAGCAGCTCCCAGGAAAACACTGAAGCTTTCTTT CASSSQENTEAFF
TRBJ2-1 NA TRBV6-5 NA TGTGCCAGCGGGCGGAGTGACAATGAGCAGTTCTTC CASGRSDNEQFF
TRBJ1-5 NA TRBV27 NA TGTGCCAGCAGCGTTTCGGGGGCTTCTTTAAATCAGCCCCAGCATTTT CASSVSGASLNQPQHF
TRBJ1-1 TRBD1 TRBV7-9 NA TGTGCCAGCAGCTTACCCTCGGGACAGCTCACTGAAGCTTTCTTT CASSLPSGQLTEAFF
TRBJ2-2 TRBD1 TRBV2 NA TGTGCCAGCAGTGCCCGCGACAGGGGCACCGGGGAGCTGTTTTTT CASSARDRGTGELFF
TRBJ2-7 NA TRBV30 NA TGTGCCTGGAGCCCGGGGGGGACAGTCTCCTACGAGCAGTACTTC CAWSPGGTVSYEQYF
TRBJ2-1 NA TRBV30 NA TGTGCCTGGAACCAGGGTAGGATGAATGAGCAGTTCTTC CAWNQGRMNEQFF
TRBJ1-2 NA TRBV5-1 few TGCGCCAGCAGCTTGGACGCAGACTACACCTTC CASSLDADYTF
TRBJ2-3 NA TRBV6-1 NA TGTGCCGGCCCGGAGGGGACTGAACTGACAGATACGCAGTATTTT CAGPEGTELTDTQYF
TRBJ2-7 NA TRBV4-2 many TGTGCCAGCAGCCCCGGGCCCTCCTACGAGCAGTACTTC CASSPGPSYEQYF
TRBJ2-7 TRBD2 TRBV5-1 NA TGCGCCAGCAGCGCGGGACTAGCGGGTTCGGCCGAGCAGTACTTC CASSAGLAGSAEQYF
TRBJ2-5 NA TRBV15 NA TGTGCCACCAGCGGGGGGACAGTCGAGACCCAGTACTTC CATSGGTVETQYF
TRBJ2-3 TRBD1 TRBV25-1 NA TGTGCCAGCAGTGTCCAACCGGGACAGGGTGGAGATACGCAGTATTTT CASSVQPGQGGDTQYF
TRBJ2-7 NA TRBV10-1 NA TGCGCCAGCAGTGATGCCACCATAACACCCTACGAGCAGTACTTC CASSDATITPYEQYF
TRBJ2-7 NA TRBV2 NA TGTGCCAGCGGCCGTGAGTACGAGCAGTACTTC CASGREYEQYF
TRBJ1-1 NA TRBV10-3 NA TGTGCCATCAGTGAGTCAGGGGGTGACACTGAAGCTTTCTTT CAISESGGDTEAFF
TRBJ2-7 NA TRBV7-9 once TGTGCCAGCAGCCGGGACGGCTCCTACGAGCAGTACTTC CASSRDGSYEQYF
TRBJ2-2 NA TRBV19 NA TGTGCCAGTAGTATACGGTTAGCGGAAAACACCGGGGAGCTGTTTTTT CASSIRLAENTGELFF
TRBJ2-3 NA TRBV2 NA TGTGCCAGCAGTGAAGCTCCCAGCCGCACAGATACGCAGTATTTT CASSEAPSRTDTQYF
TRBJ2-7 NA TRBV11-2 NA TGTGCCAGCAGCCCTGAGGTGGCAGGGATATACGAGCAGTACTTC CASSPEVAGIYEQYF
TRBJ1-2 TRBD1 TRBV7-2 NA TGTGCCAGCACCACGGCCGGGACAGGGGGCTTCGGCTACACCTTC CASTTAGTGGFGYTF
TRBJ1-1 NA TRBV23-1 NA TGCGCCGCCGACGGGGGTTTTTACCCGGGAGCTTTCTTT CAADGGFYPGAFF
TRBJ1-5 NA TRBV30 once TGTGCCTGGAGCGGCGGCGGGAACAATCAGCCCCAGCATTTT CAWSGGGNNQPQHF
TRBJ1-2 NA TRBV15 NA TGTGCCACCAGCACTGGGGGCGGTAACTATGGCTACACCTTC CATSTGGGNYGYTF
TRBJ1-1 NA TRBV6-1 few TGTGCCAGCAGGAAGGAGGAGACGGTAAACACTGAAGCTTTCTTT CASRKEETVNTEAFF
TRBJ1-5 NA TRBV25-1 NA TGTGCCAGCTCAACCAGGGATGGCAATCAGCCCCAGCATTTT CASSTRDGNQPQHF
TRBJ1-2 NA TRBV2 NA TGTGCCAGCACCGAAGGTCCAGGCTCCTATGGCTACACCTTC CASTEGPGSYGYTF
TRBJ2-7 NA TRBV7-8 once TGTGCCAGCAGCCTTAGATGGGGGAGCTCTAGCTACGAGCAGTACTTC CASSLRWGSSSYEQYF
TRBJ1-2 NA TRBV4-1 NA TGCGCCAGCAGCCAAGAGGCAGTGGGAGGCTACACCTTC CASSQEAVGGYTF
TRBJ1-5 TRBD1 TRBV2 NA TGTGCCAGCGGCCCGGGACAGGGCCATCAGCCCCAGCATTTT CASGPGQGHQPQHF
TRBJ1-4 NA TRBV30 NA TGTGCCTGGAGAGGGACCGGCCGAAGTCAACTGTTTTTT CAWRGTGRSQLFF
TRBJ1-1 NA TRBV2 few TGTGCCAGCAGCCATGGGGGTAGAGCTGAAGCTTTCTTT CASSHGGRAEAFF
TRBJ2-1 TRBD2 TRBV27 NA TGTGCCAGCGGCGGGAGACCCTACAATGAGCAGTTCTTC CASGGRPYNEQFF
TRBJ2-5 TRBD1 TRBV28 NA TGTGCCAGCAGTTTAGGGACAGGGGGAAGTGAGACCCAGTACTTC CASSLGTGGSETQYF
TRBJ2-2 NA TRBV4-1 once TGCGCCAGCAGCCTAGGAGGAGCAGGGAAGGGCTTAGACACCGGGGAGCTGTTTTTT CASSLGGAGKGLDTGELFF
TRBJ2-1 TRBD2 TRBV4-2 NA TGTGCCAGCAGCCAAGGTAGCGGGGGGGACAATGAGCAGTTCTTC CASSQGSGGDNEQFF
TRBJ2-3 NA TRBV6-5 NA TGTGCCAGCAATATAGGGGGGGTAGCAGATACGCAGTATTTT CASNIGGVADTQYF
TRBJ1-2 NA TRBV7-8 NA TGTGCCAGCAGCCAAACGATAATTGGGAAAGTCTATGGCTACACCTTC CASSQTIIGKVYGYTF
TRBJ1-1 NA TRBV30 NA TGTGCCTGGAGTGTTAATATGAAGGATGAAGCTTTCTTT CAWSVNMKDEAFF
TRBJ1-4 NA TRBV2 NA TGTGCCAGCAGTGAACCCGACAGAAGCGATGAAAAACTGTTTTTT CASSEPDRSDEKLFF
TRBJ2-7 TRBD1 TRBV27 NA TGTGCCAGCAGTTATCAACTCCGGGACAGGGGCCACGAGCAGTACTTC CASSYQLRDRGHEQYF
TRBJ2-1 NA TRBV16 NA TGTGCCAGCAGCCAATCCCTAGCGCCTTCCTCCAATGAGCAGTTCTTC CASSQSLAPSSNEQFF
TRBJ2-1 NA TRBV14 few TGTGCCAGCAGCCATCGAGCGTCAGGTAGGGGCAATGAGCAGTTCTTC CASSHRASGRGNEQFF
TRBJ1-4 TRBD1 TRBV6-5 NA TGTGCCAGCACCCGAACCTCTGGACAGGGCTTAAAACTGTTTTTT CASTRTSGQGLKLFF
TRBJ2-2 NA TRBV30 NA TGTGCCTGGGGCCAAGTAAGCACCGGGGAGCTGTTTTTT CAWGQVSTGELFF
TRBJ2-7 TRBD1 TRBV7-2 NA TGTGCCAGCAGCCAGGGGGCAGGTCCGGGGTACGAGCAGTACTTC CASSQGAGPGYEQYF
TRBJ2-7 NA TRBV4-2 NA TGTGCCAGCAGCCAAGATGGGGGATACGAGCAGTACTTC CASSQDGGYEQYF
TRBJ2-1 NA TRBV2 NA TGTGCCAGCACCCCCCAAGATACCAATGAGCAGTTCTTC CASTPQDTNEQFF
TRBJ2-7 TRBD1 TRBV2 once TGTGCCAGCAGCCCGACCCTTCCGGGACAGGGAGTGGACGAGCAGTACTTC CASSPTLPGQGVDEQYF
TRBJ2-3 TRBD1 TRBV29-1 NA TGCAGCCTGTCCCGGGACAGCCTCAGCACAGATACGCAGTATTTT CSLSRDSLSTDTQYF